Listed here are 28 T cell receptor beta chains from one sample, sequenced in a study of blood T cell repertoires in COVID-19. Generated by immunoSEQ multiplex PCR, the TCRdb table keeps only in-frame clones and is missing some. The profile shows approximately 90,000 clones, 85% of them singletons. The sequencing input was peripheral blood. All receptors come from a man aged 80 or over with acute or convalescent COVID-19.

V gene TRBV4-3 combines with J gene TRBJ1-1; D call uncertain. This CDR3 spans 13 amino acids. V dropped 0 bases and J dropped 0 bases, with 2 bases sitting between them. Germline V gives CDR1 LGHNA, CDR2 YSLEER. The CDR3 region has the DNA TGCGCCAGCAGCCAAGATATGAACACTGAAGCTTTCTTT. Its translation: CASSQDMNTEAFF.

The DNA of the CDR3 is TGTGCCACCAGTGATCTGCCCAGGGGCTCTGGGGCCAACGTCCTGACTTTC. This sequence encodes CATSDLPRGSGANVLTF. The rearrangement joins TRBV24-1 to TRBJ2-6, with D tentatively TRBD1 (6 bases). Germline V gene data show CDR1 as KGHDR and CDR2 as SFDVKD. V was cut by 3 bases and J by 0 bases, with 11 bases left in between. The CDR3 covers 17 residues.

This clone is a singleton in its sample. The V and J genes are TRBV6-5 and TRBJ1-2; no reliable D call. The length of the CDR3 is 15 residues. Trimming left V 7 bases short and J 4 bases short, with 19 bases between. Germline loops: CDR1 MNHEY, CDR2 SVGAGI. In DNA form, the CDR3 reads TGTGCCAGCACCCCATTCGGCCGGGGAGGCTATGGCTACACCTTC. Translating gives CASTPFGRGGYGYTF.

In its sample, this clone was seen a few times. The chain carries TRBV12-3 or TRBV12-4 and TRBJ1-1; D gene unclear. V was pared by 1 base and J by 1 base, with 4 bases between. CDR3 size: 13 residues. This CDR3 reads CASSLGGNTEAFF. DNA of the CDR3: TGTGCCAGCAGTTTAGGAGGGAACACTGAAGCTTTCTTT.

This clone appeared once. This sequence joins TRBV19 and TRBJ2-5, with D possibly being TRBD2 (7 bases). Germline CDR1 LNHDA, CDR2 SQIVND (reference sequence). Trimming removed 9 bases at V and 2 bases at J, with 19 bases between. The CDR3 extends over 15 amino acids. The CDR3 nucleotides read TGTGCCAGCACACCCCGGGGGAGGGGGCAAGAGACCCAGTACTTC. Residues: CASTPRGRGQETQYF.

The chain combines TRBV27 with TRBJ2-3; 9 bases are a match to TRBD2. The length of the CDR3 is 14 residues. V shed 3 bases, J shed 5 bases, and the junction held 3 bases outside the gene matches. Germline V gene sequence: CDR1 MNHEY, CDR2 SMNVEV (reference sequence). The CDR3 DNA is TGTGCCAGCAGTTTGGGCGGGAGGGGAGATACGCAGTATTTT. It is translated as CASSLGGRGDTQYF.

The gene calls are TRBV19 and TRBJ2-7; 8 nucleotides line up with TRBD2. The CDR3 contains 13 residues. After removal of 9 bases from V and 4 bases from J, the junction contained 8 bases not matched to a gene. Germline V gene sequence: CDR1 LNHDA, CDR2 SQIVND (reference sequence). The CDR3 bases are TGTGCCAGCGGGGGGGGTTACGTTTACGAGCAGTACTTC. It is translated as CASGGGYVYEQYF.

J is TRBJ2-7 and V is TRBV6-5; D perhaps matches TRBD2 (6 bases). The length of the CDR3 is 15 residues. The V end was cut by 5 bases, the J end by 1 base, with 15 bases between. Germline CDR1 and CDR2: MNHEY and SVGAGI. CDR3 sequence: CASSQTRVGSYEQYF. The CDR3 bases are TGTGCCAGCAGTCAGACTAGGGTGGGTTCCTACGAGCAGTACTTC.

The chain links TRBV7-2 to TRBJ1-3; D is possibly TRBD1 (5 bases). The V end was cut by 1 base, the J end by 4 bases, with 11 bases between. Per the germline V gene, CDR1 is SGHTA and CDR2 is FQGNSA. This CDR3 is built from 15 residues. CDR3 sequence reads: CASSLVAGLGNTIYF. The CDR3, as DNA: TGTGCCAGCAGCTTAGTGGCGGGGCTCGGAAACACCATATATTTT.

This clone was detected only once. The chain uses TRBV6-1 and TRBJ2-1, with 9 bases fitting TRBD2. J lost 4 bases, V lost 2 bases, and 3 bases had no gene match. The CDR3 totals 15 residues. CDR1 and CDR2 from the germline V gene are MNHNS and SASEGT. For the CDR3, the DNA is TGTGCCAGCAGTGAACTAGCGGGGACATACAATGAGCAGTTCTTC. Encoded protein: CASSELAGTYNEQFF.

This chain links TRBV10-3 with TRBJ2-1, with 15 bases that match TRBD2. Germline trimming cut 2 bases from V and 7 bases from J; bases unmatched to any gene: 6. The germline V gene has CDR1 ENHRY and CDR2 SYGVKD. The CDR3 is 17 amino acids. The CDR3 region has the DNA TGTGCCATCAGTGAGAGGACTAGCGGGAGGGCCATGAATGAGCAGTTCTTC. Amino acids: CAISERTSGRAMNEQFF.

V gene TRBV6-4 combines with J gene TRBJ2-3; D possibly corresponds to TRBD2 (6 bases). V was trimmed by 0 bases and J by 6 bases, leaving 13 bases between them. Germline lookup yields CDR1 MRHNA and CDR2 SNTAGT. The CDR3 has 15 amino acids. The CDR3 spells CASSDSSFGGDTQYF. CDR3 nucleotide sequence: TGTGCCAGCAGTGACTCGAGTTTCGGAGGGGATACGCAGTATTTT.

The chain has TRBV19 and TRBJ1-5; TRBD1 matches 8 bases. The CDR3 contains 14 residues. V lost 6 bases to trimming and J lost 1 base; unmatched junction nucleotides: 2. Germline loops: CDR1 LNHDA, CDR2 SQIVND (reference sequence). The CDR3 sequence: CASRRQGSNQPQHF. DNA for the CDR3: TGTGCCAGTAGACGACAGGGGAGCAATCAGCCCCAGCATTTT.

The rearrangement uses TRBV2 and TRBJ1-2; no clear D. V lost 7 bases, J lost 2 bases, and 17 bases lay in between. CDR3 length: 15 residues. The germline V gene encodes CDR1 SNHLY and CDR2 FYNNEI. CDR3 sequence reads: CASMIPQRTNYGYTF. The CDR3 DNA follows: TGTGCCAGCATGATCCCCCAGCGGACGAACTATGGCTACACCTTC.

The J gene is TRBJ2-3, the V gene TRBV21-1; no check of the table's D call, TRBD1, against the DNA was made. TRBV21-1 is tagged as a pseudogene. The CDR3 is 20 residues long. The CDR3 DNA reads TGTGCCAGCAGCAAAGAGGGGCAGGGGCAACTCAACCCCCGCACAGATACGCAGTATTTT. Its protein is CASSKEGQGQLNPRTDTQYF.

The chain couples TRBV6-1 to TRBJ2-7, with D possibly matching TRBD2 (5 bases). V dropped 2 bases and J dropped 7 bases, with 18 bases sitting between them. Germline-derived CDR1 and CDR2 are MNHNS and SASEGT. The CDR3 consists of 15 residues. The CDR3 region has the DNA TGTGCCAGCAGTGAAACGACCGGCCGAGGGTATGAGCAGTACTTC. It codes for CASSETTGRGYEQYF.

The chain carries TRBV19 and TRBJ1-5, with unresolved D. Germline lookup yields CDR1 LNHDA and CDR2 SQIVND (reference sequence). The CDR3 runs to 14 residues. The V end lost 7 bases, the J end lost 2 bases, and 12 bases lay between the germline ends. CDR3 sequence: CASTSGSRNQPQHF. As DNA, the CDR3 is TGTGCCAGTACTAGTGGCAGCCGCAATCAGCCCCAGCATTTT.

CDR3 protein: CASSSGNSPLHF. For the CDR3, the DNA is TGCGCCAGCAGCTCGGGGAATTCACCCCTCCACTTT. The chain is built from TRBV5-1 and TRBJ1-6; D unclear. Between the trimmed V and J ends, which lost 3 bases and 7 bases, there was a span of 5 bases. This CDR3 has 12 amino acids. In germline, CDR1 is SGHRS, CDR2 YFSETQ.

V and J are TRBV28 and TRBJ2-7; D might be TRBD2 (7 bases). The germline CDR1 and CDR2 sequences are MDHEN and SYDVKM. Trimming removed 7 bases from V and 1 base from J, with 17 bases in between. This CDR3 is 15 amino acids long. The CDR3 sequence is CASTRRGGLSYEQYF. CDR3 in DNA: TGTGCCAGCACTCGTCGCGGGGGCCTTTCCTACGAGCAGTACTTC.

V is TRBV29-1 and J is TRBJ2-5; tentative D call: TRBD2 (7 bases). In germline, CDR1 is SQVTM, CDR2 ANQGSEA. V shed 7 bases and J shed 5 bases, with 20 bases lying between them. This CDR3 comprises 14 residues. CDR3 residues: CSAAVSGGAETQYF. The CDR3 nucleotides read TGCAGCGCTGCGGTTTCGGGGGGCGCGGAGACCCAGTACTTC. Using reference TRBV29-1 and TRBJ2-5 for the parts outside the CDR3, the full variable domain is SAVISQKPSRDICQRGTSLTIQCQVDSQVTMMFWYRQQPGQSLTLIATANQGSEATYESGFVIDKFPISRPNLTFSTLTVSNMSPEDSSIYLCSAAVSGGAETQYFGPGTRLLVL.

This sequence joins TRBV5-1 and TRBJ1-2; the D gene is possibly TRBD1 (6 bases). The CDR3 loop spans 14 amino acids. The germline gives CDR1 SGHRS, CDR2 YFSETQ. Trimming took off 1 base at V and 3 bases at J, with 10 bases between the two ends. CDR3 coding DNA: TGCGCCAGCAGCTTGTCCGCAGGGGACTATGGCTACACCTTC. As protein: CASSLSAGDYGYTF.

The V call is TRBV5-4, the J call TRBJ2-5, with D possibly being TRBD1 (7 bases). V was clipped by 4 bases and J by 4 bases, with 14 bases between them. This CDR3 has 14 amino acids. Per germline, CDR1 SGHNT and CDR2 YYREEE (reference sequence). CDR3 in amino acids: CASSTRQGGETQYF. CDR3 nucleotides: TGTGCCAGCAGCACGAGACAGGGAGGAGAGACCCAGTACTTC.

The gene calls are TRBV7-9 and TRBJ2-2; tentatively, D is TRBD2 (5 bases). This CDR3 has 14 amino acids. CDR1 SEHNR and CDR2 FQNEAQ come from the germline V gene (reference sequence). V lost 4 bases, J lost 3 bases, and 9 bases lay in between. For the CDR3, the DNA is TGTGCCAGCAGCTCAAGAGGGTACACCGGGGAGCTGTTTTTT. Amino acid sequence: CASSSRGYTGELFF. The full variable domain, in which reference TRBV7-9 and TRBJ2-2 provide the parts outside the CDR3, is DTGVSQNPRHKITKRGQNVTFRCDPISEHNRLYWYRQTLGQGPEFLTYFQNEAQLEKSRLLSDRFSAERPKGSFSTLEIQRTEQGDSAMYLCASSSRGYTGELFFGEGSRLTVL.

The CDR3, as DNA: TGTGCCACCAGTGACTTACCGGGACTAGCAGGTGGATACAATGAGCAGTTCTTC. Residues: CATSDLPGLAGGYNEQFF. The chain links TRBV24-1 to TRBJ2-1; 9 bases are a match to TRBD2. The V gene end was trimmed by 4 bases and the J gene end by 4 bases; junction bases not matched to a gene: 13. In germline, CDR1 is KGHDR, CDR2 SFDVKD. This CDR3 is 18 amino acids long.

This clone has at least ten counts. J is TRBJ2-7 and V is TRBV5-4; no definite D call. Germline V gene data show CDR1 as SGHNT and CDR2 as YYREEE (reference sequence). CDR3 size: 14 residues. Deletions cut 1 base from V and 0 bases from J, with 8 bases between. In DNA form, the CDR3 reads TGTGCCAGCAGCTTGTTTGCGGACTCCTACGAGCAGTACTTC. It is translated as CASSLFADSYEQYF. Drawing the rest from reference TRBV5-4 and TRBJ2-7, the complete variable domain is ETGVTQSPTHLIKTRGQQVTLRCSSQSGHNTVSWYQQALGQGPQFIFQYYREEENGRGNFPPRFSGLQFPNYSSELNVNALELDDSALYLCASSLFADSYEQYFGPGTRLTVT.

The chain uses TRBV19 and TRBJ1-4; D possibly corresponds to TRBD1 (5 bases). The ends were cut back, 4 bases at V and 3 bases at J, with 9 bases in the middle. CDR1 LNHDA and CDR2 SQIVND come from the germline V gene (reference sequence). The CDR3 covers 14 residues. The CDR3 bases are TGTGCCAGTAGTAGGACAACGTCTAATGAAAAACTGTTTTTT. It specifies CASSRTTSNEKLFF.

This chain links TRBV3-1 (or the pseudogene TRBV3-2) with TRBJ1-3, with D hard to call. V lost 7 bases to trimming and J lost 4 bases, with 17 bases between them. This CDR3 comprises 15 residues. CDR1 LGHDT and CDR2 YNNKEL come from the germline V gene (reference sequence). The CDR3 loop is CASTLTGKRGNTIYF. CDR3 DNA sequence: TGTGCCAGCACCCTGACGGGGAAGCGGGGAAACACCATATATTTT.

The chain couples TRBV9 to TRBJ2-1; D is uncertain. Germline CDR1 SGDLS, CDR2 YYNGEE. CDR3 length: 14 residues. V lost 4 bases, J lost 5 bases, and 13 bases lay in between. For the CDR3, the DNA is TGTGCCAGCAGCTTAGGGCCGATTAACAATGAGCAGTTCTTC. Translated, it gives CASSLGPINNEQFF.